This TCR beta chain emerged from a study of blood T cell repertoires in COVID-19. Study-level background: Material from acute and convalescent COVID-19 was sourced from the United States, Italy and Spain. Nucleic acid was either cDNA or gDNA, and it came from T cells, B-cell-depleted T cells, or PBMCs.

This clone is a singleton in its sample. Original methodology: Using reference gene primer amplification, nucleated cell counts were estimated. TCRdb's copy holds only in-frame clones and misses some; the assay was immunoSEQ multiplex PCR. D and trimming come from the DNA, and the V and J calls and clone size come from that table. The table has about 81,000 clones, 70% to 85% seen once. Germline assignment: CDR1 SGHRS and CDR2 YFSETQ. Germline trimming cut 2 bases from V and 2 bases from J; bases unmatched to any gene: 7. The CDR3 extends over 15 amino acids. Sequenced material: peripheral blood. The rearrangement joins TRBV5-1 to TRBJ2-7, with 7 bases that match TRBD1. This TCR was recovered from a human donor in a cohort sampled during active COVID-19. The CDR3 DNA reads TGCGCCAGCAGCTTTACAGGGGCGAACCCCTACGAGCAGTACTTC. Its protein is CASSFTGANPYEQYF.